The count of the clone carrying this T cell receptor (beta chain) is one. Some clones are missing from TCRdb's copy, which holds only in-frame ones; the method was immunoSEQ multiplex PCR. Of about 240,000 clones in the sample, 75% to 90% were seen once. The ends lost 3 bases at V and 4 bases at J; junction bases unmatched: 12. The germline CDR1 and CDR2 sequences are LGHNA and YNFKEQ. The CDR3 has 17 amino acids. A roughly 130-subject validation cohort, separate from the roughly 670-subject first cohort, supplied the donors. The sample belongs to a study of cytomegalovirus exposure and HLA in healthy donors. About the research overall: The 120 validation repertoires matched the 500 to 750 first-cohort repertoires in platform, a later analysis reported.

The rearrangement links TRBV4-2 to TRBJ2-3; 8 bases agree with TRBD2. Sequencing was done on a sample of PBMCs. This receptor was taken from a woman younger than 45 in good health and CMV-seropositive. The CDR3: CASSHQYGGTSPDTQYF. The CDR3 nucleotides read TGTGCCAGCAGCCATCAATATGGCGGGACTAGTCCAGATACGCAGTATTTT.